Listed below are T cell receptor beta chains from one sample, sequenced in a study of T-cell memory formation after mild COVID-19. TCRdb analysed the 5' RACE reads with MiXCR anew, one entry per CDR3 protein. The data hold 500,000 to 550,000 distinct CDR3 sequences, with 20% observed a single time. Sample: PBMCs or a T cell subset sorted from them (not recorded which). These receptors were obtained from an adult woman who had mild COVID-19 (a few samples of this study predate the infection). Cell type and time point are not known. CDR3s include the opening cysteine and the closing phenylalanine or tryptophan. A D gene is named only where the DNA matches it firmly. Clone size is stated in some rows and not others, as once, few, many or a class when expanded.

few	TRBD2	TRBJ2-1	TRBV6-2/TRBV6-3	CASSYGFGLAALGRDYNEQFF	TGTGCCAGCAGTTACGGATTTGGCCTAGCGGCCCTCGGGAGGGACTACAATGAGCAGTTCTTC
few	.	TRBJ2-2	TRBV5-6	CASSLGTNSPTGELFF	TGTGCCAGCAGCTTGGGGACAAACAGCCCGACCGGGGAGCTGTTTTTT
few	.	TRBJ2-3	TRBV2	CASSGGGQGDTQYF	TGTGCCAGCAGTGGAGGGGGGCAGGGAGATACGCAGTATTTT
few	.	TRBJ2-7	TRBV4-2	CASSQGSTYEQYF	TGTGCCAGCAGCCAAGGGTCTACCTACGAGCAGTACTTC
few	.	TRBJ1-6	TRBV6-2/TRBV6-3	CASSYSDGWNSPLHF	TGTGCCAGCAGTTACTCGGACGGTTGGAATTCACCCCTCCACTTT
many	.	TRBJ2-1	TRBV29-1	CSVDDAQKGAYNEQFF	TGCAGCGTTGATGATGCGCAGAAAGGGGCCTACAATGAGCAGTTCTTC
.	.	TRBJ2-3	TRBV3-1	CASSPSSRSYTQYF	TGTGCCAGCAGCCCCTCGTCCCGTTCATATACGCAGTATTTT
once	TRBD2	TRBJ2-7	TRBV7-9	CASISSGAYEQYF	TGTGCCAGCATTTCTAGCGGGGCCTACGAGCAGTACTTC
few	.	TRBJ2-2	TRBV20-1	CSATRGGRHTGELFF	TGCAGCGCGACCAGGGGGGGCAGACACACCGGGGAGCTGTTTTTT
.	TRBD1	TRBJ1-3	TRBV4-1	CASSQEGAGGAGTIYF	TGCGCCAGCAGCCAAGAAGGGGCAGGGGGAGCGGGCACCATATATTTT
few	.	TRBJ2-1	TRBV7-3	CASSLNGLPSNEQFF	TGTGCCAGCAGCTTAAACGGACTCCCCTCTAACGAGCAGTTCTTC
few	TRBD1	TRBJ2-2	TRBV7-3	CASGQARVNTGELFF	TGTGCCAGCGGACAGGCGAGGGTTAACACCGGGGAGCTGTTTTTT
few	.	TRBJ2-5	TRBV6-5	CASSSLWGSETQYF	TGTGCCAGCAGTTCCCTGTGGGGTTCGGAGACCCAGTACTTC
.	.	TRBJ2-1	TRBV6-5	CASSYRAGYSNEQFF	TGTGCCAGCAGTTACCGGGCAGGGTATTCCAATGAGCAGTTCTTC
.	.	TRBJ1-5	TRBV12-3/TRBV12-4	CASSSPREGNQPQHF	TGTGCCAGCAGTAGCCCCCGGGAGGGCAATCAGCCCCAGCATTTT
.	.	TRBJ2-5	TRBV5-1	CASNPNQETQYF	TGCGCCAGCAATCCGAACCAAGAGACCCAGTACTTC
few	.	TRBJ1-5	TRBV7-9	CASSQSDSLARQPQHF	TGTGCCAGCAGCCAATCCGACAGTTTGGCGCGTCAGCCCCAGCATTTT
few	TRBD2	TRBJ2-1	TRBV30	CAWSVLAGGNNEQFF	TGTGCCTGGAGTGTACTAGCGGGGGGGAACAATGAGCAGTTCTTC
.	TRBD1	TRBJ2-7	TRBV7-2	CASSKETGGLREQYF	TGTGCCAGCAGCAAGGAGACAGGGGGCTTGAGGGAGCAGTACTTC
.	.	TRBJ1-2	TRBV5-6	CASSLIGQASTF	TGTGCCAGCAGCTTGATAGGGCAGGCCTCCACCTTC
.	.	TRBJ1-5	TRBV7-9	CASSLLEGQPQHF	TGTGCCAGCAGCTTACTCGAGGGGCAGCCCCAGCATTTT
many	.	TRBJ2-3	TRBV12-3/TRBV12-4	CASRSPGVTDTQYF	TGTGCCAGCAGATCCCCAGGGGTCACAGATACGCAGTATTTT
.	.	TRBJ2-3	TRBV5-1	CASSQEVGGNTQYF	TGCGCCAGCAGCCAAGAAGTCGGCGGGAATACGCAGTATTTT
few	.	TRBJ1-1	TRBV3-1	CASSQVVRDETEAFF	TGTGCCAGCAGCCAAGTTGTTAGGGATGAAACTGAAGCTTTCTTT
few	.	TRBJ1-1	TRBV24-1	CATSDPAKTGTLQAFF	TGTGCCACCAGTGACCCAGCCAAAACGGGGACCCTCCAAGCTTTCTTT
few	TRBD1	TRBJ2-1	TRBV2	CAGGTGTYNEQFF	TGTGCCGGCGGGACAGGGACCTACAATGAGCAGTTCTTC
.	.	TRBJ1-1	TRBV12-3/TRBV12-4	CASSGSADRNTEAFF	TGTGCCAGCAGTGGGTCGGCGGACAGGAACACTGAAGCTTTCTTT
.	.	TRBJ1-2	TRBV5-4	CASSLAGRVTNYGYTF	TGTGCCAGCAGCTTGGCCGGGAGGGTTACTAACTATGGCTACACCTTC
.	.	TRBJ1-2	TRBV4-1	CASSQGVRESYTF	TGCGCCAGCAGCCAAGGGGTCCGAGAGAGCTACACCTTC
.	.	TRBJ2-7	TRBV6-5	CASSVGSQGSEQYF	TGTGCCAGCAGTGTGGGTTCGCAGGGGTCCGAGCAGTACTTC
.	TRBD1	TRBJ1-2	TRBV29-1	CSARQGGGYGYTF	TGCAGCGCTAGACAGGGGGGCGGCTATGGCTACACCTTC
few	.	TRBJ1-6	TRBV28	CASGQEDSPLHF	TGTGCCAGCGGGCAGGAGGATTCACCCCTCCACTTT
many	TRBD2	TRBJ2-1	TRBV20-1	CSARDPPGTRKAKGRSYNEQFF	TGCAGTGCTAGAGATCCACCCGGGACTAGGAAAGCGAAGGGAAGGTCCTACAATGAGCAGTTCTTC
.	.	TRBJ1-3	TRBV5-5	CASSLGAIRGSGNTIYF	TGTGCCAGCAGCTTGGGGGCAATTAGGGGGTCTGGAAACACCATATATTTT
few	TRBD2	TRBJ2-7	TRBV9	CASSKGTSAYEQYF	TGTGCCAGCAGCAAAGGGACTAGTGCGTACGAGCAGTACTTC
few	.	TRBJ2-7	TRBV7-9	CASSPAPGEQYF	TGTGCCAGCAGCCCGGCCCCGGGTGAGCAGTACTTC
.	TRBD2	TRBJ2-1	TRBV20-1	CSARVLAGGLGYNEQFF	TGCAGTGCTAGAGTACTAGCGGGAGGTTTAGGCTACAATGAGCAGTTCTTC
few	.	TRBJ2-1	TRBV7-9	CASSLVRGTEQFF	TGTGCCAGCAGCTTAGTAAGAGGCACTGAGCAGTTCTTC
few	TRBD1	TRBJ2-4	TRBV7-3	CASSQAGTANIQYF	TGTGCCAGCAGCCAAGCTGGGACAGCAAACATTCAGTACTTC
.	.	TRBJ2-5	TRBV7-8	CASSLSRVVQETQYF	TGTGCCAGCAGCTTAAGCAGGGTGGTCCAAGAGACCCAGTACTTC
.	.	TRBJ2-1	TRBV11-2	CASSPIYNEQFF	TGTGCCAGCAGCCCAATCTACAATGAGCAGTTCTTC
.	.	TRBJ2-5	TRBV5-1	CASSYDGSVQETQYF	TGCGCCAGCAGTTATGACGGGTCCGTTCAAGAGACCCAGTACTTC
many	.	TRBJ1-1	TRBV7-9	CASSLFGREGEAFF	TGTGCCAGCAGCTTATTTGGACGGGAGGGGGAAGCTTTCTTT
few	.	TRBJ2-7	TRBV20-1	CSARGFRDQTYEQYF	TGCAGTGCTAGGGGATTCCGGGACCAGACCTACGAGCAGTACTTC
few	TRBD2	TRBJ2-3	TRBV25-1	CASTSTSGSTDTQYF	TGTGCCAGCACCTCGACTAGCGGGAGCACAGATACGCAGTATTTT